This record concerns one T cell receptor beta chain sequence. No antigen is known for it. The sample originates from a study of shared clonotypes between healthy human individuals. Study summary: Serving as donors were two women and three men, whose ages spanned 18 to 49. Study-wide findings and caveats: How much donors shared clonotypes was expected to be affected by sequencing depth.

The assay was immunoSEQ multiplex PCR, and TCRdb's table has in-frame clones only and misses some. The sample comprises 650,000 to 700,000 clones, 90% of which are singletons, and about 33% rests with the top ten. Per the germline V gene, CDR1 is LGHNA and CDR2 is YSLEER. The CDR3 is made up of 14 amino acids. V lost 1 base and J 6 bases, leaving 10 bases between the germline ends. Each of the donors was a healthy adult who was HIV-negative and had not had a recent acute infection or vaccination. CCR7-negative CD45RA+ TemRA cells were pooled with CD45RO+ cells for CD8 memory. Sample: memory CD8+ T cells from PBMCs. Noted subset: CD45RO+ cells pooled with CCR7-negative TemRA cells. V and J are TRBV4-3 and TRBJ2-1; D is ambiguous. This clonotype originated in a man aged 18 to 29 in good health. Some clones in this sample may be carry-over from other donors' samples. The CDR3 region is CASSQGPSGNEQFF. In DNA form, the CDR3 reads TGCGCCAGCAGCCAAGGCCCCTCGGGCAATGAGCAGTTCTTC.